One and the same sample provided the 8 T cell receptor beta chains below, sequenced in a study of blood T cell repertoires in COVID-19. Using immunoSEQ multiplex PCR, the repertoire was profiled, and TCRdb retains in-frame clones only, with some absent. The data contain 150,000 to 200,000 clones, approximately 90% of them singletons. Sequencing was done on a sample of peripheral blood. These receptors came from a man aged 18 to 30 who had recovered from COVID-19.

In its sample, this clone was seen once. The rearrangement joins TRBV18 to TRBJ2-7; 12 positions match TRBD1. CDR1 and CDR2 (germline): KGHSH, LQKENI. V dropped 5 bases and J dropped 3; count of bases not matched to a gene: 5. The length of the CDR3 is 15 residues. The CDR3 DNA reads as TGTGCCAGCTCAGGGGACAGGGGGCAGGGCTACGAGCAGTACTTC. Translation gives CASSGDRGQGYEQYF.

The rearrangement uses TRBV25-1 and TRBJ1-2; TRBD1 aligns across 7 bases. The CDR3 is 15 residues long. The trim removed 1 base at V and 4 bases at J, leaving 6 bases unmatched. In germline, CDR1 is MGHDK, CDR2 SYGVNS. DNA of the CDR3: TGTGCCAGCAGTGAATGGGGGGACAGCCTCTATGGCTACACCTTC. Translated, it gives CASSEWGDSLYGYTF.

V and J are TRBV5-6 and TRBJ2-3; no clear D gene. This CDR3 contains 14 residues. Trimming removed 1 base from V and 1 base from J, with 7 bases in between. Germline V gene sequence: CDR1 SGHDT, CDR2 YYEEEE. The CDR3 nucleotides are TGTGCCAGCAGCTTGAACTCCCGCACAGATACGCAGTATTTT. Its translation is CASSLNSRTDTQYF.

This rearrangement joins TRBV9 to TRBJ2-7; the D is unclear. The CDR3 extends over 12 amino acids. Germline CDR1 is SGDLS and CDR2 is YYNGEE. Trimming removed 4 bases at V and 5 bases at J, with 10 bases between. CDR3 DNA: TGTGCCAGCAGCCTGACACTGGACGAGCAGTACTTC. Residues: CASSLTLDEQYF.

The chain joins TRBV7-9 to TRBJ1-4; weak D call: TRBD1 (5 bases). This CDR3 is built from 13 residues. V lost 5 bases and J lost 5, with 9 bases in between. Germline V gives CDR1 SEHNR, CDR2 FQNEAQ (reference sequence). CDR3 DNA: TGTGCCAGCAGCCTACAGGACAATGAAAAACTGTTTTTT. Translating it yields CASSLQDNEKLFF.

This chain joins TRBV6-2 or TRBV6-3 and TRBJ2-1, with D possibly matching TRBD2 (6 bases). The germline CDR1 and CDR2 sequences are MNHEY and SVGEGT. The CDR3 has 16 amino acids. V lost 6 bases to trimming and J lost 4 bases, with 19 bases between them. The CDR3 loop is CASSQARTTKYNEQFF. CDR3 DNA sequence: TGTGCCAGCAGCCAAGCCCGGACTACGAAATACAATGAGCAGTTCTTC.

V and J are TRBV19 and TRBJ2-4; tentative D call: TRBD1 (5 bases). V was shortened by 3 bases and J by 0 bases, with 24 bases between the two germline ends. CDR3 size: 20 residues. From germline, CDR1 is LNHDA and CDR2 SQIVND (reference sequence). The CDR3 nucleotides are TGTGCCAGTAGTATTAGGAGCTCGAGACAGTCATTCCTAGCCAAAAACATTCAGTACTTC. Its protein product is CASSIRSSRQSFLAKNIQYF.

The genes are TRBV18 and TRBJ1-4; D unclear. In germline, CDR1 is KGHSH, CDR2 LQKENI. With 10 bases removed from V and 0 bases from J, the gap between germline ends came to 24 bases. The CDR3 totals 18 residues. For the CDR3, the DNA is TGTGCCACCTCTCACAACCTGGTCGGAGCTGCAACTAATGAAAAACTGTTTTTT. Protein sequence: CATSHNLVGAATNEKLFF.